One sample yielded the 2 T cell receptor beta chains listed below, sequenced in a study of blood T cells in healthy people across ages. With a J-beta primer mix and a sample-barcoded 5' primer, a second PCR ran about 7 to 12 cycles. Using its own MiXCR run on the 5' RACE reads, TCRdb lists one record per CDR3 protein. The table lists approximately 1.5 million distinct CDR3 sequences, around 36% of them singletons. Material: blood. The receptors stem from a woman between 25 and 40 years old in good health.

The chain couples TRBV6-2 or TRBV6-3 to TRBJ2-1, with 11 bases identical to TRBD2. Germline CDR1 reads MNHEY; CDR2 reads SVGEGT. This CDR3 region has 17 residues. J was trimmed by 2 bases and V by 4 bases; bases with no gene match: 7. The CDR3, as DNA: TGTGCCAGCAGTTCGTATAGCGGGAGGGTCGCCTACAATGAGCAGTTCTTC. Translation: CASSSYSGRVAYNEQFF.

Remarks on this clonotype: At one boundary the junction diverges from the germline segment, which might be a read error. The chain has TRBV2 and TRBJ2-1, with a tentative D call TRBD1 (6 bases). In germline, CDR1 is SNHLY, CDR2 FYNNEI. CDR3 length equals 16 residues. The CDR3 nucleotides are TGTGCCAGCAGGGAAGGGGGATTGAGCTCCTACAATGAGCAGTTCTTC. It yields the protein CASREGGLSSYNEQFF.